This entry describes one T cell receptor (beta chain). There is no known antigen for this receptor. Base qualities are not at hand, and no much larger clone is one base apart. Cut back by 6 bases and 5 bases, the V and J ends lie 11 bases apart. The germline V gene specifies KGHSH as CDR1 and LQKENI as CDR2. The CDR3, cysteine through phenylalanine, is 12 amino acids long. The sequence is cut down to CDR3 DNA, 36 bases in frame from base 1. The data belong to a study of blood T cell repertoires in COVID-19 (TCRdb year 2020). Background on the whole study: The collaborator samples originated in the United States, Italy and Spain and spanned the acute and convalescent phases of COVID-19. The material from the prospective study consisted of cDNA or gDNA derived from T cells, B-cell-depleted T cells, or PBMCs. Subjects who had been exposed to COVID-19, were actively infected with it, or had recovered from it provided the deeply sampled blood TCRbeta repertoires that made up the dataset. The repertoires were released in a freely available public database intended as a resource for research on the immune response to SARS-CoV-2. Samples came from the ongoing ImmuneRACE study (first 160 participants) plus 1,254 subjects from 6 global collaborators. A de-identified subject ID, COVID-19 status, age in years and sex were almost always included in the sample metadata. Where available, HLA class I and class II types were obtained from metadata supplied by the sample provider rather than from assay-based typing.

Whole blood was collected in K2EDTA tubes by collaborating institutions according to the institutions' own protocols. For TCRbeta analysis, collaborators shipped samples as frozen whole blood, isolated PBMCs, or DNA extracted from either of those sample types. On the study overall, not on this receptor specifically: How much clinical and demographic metadata was included differed by source and by participant, and the metadata was provided uncurated.

The immunoSEQ Assay, a bias-controlled multiplex PCR, was used to amplify TCRbeta CDR3 regions from genomic DNA. In the source study's methods: Nucleated cell counts per sample were estimated from amplification of reference gene primers within the assay. Sequence reads were collapsed and filtered to measure the absolute abundance of every unique TCRbeta CDR3 rearrangement. For each sample, productive Simpson clonality was calculated as the square root of Simpson's diversity index across productive rearrangements. TCRdb's version of the immuneACCESS table is confined to in-frame rearrangements and falls short of the full clone set. An unresolved V gene accounts for under half of the shortfall where checked; the remainder is of unknown origin. V and J calls and clone size follow that table, whereas D and trimming were derived from the DNA. The sample table lists 26,000 or so clones, roughly 80% of them with a count of one. The ten largest clones add up to about 40% of the sample.

The clonotype originates from a man in his 70s with acute or convalescent COVID-19. The rearranged segments are TRBV18 and TRBJ2-7; the D region possibly corresponds to TRBD1 (6 bases align). Input material: peripheral blood. CDR3 protein: CASSRPGDEQYF. In nucleotide form, the sequence is TGTGCCAGCTCTCGCCCAGGGGACGAGCAGTACTTC.